Each of the 21 T cell receptor beta chains below was sequenced from the same sample in a study of blood T cells in healthy people across ages. Next came a second PCR, run for about 7 to 12 cycles, which used a sample-barcoded 5' primer along with a J-beta primer mix. TCRdb processed the 5' RACE reads anew with MiXCR; each CDR3 protein has one entry. This repertoire shows just under 750,000 distinct CDR3 sequences, about 20% found once; its top ten account for about 22%. Sequenced material: blood. The receptors originated from a man between 65 and 85 years old in good health.

The chain is built from TRBV6-6 and TRBJ2-7; D is unclear. Trimming removed 2 bases from V and 0 bases from J, with 11 bases in between. CDR1 is MNHNY and CDR2 is SVGAGI in the germline V gene (reference sequence). The CDR3 loop spans 15 amino acids. The CDR3 DNA follows: TGTGCCAGCAGTTACGGGGTGACGGACTCCTACGAGCAGTACTTC. Encoded protein: CASSYGVTDSYEQYF.

This rearrangement joins TRBV28 to TRBJ1-2; 11 positions agree with TRBD1. The CDR3 sequence is 13 residues long. Germline V lookup: CDR1 MDHEN, CDR2 SYDVKM. J was trimmed by 6 bases and V by 7 bases; bases with no gene match: 4. CDR3 region: CASIKGQGDGYTF. The CDR3, as DNA: TGTGCCAGCATCAAGGGACAGGGGGATGGCTACACCTTC.

The chain is built from TRBV5-1 and TRBJ1-4; D is undetermined. CDR3 length equals 13 residues. Trimming took 4 bases from V and 6 from J, leaving 10 bases between them. Germline V lookup: CDR1 SGHRS, CDR2 YFSETQ. The CDR3 is CASSLGEHEKLFF. Here the CDR3 DNA reads TGCGCCAGCAGCCTTGGGGAACATGAAAAACTGTTTTTT.

The rearrangement uses TRBV20-1 and TRBJ1-4; the D is unclear. Germline V gene data show CDR1 as DFQATT and CDR2 as SNEGSKA (reference sequence). V shed 4 bases and J shed 0 bases, with 6 bases lying between them. This CDR3 has 13 residues. CDR3 region: CSAIQSTNEKLFF. The DNA for the CDR3 is TGCAGTGCTATACAGTCAACTAATGAAAAACTGTTTTTT.

This clonotype was seen more than once but under ten times. V and J are TRBV12-3 or TRBV12-4 and TRBJ1-2, with a tentative D call TRBD1 (5 bases). The CDR3 totals 12 residues. V was shortened by 2 bases and J by 7 bases, with 8 bases between the two germline ends. This CDR3 reads CASSLRGLGYTF. CDR3 nucleotides: TGTGCCAGCAGTTTAAGGGGACTTGGCTACACCTTC.

This clonotype was detected only a few times. The chain has TRBV27 and TRBJ2-3; unclear D gene. The CDR3 length is 15 residues. From germline, CDR1 is MNHEY and CDR2 SMNVEV (reference sequence). V was trimmed by 6 bases and J by 4 bases, leaving 17 bases between them. The CDR3 DNA sequence: TGTGCCAGCAGACGCAGTGGGGTTAGGGCAGATACGCAGTATTTT. Translated: CASRRSGVRADTQYF.

The CDR3 DNA follows: TGTGCCAGCAGTCTTCAAGGAGTAGTCGGGTATGGCTACACCTTC. Translating gives CASSLQGVVGYGYTF. The gene calls are TRBV12-3 or TRBV12-4 and TRBJ1-2; D is uncertain. The CDR3 has 15 amino acids. Deletions cut 5 bases from V and 5 bases from J, with 18 bases between.

This rearrangement joins TRBV6-5 to TRBJ2-1, with 9 bases fitting TRBD2. V was clipped by 0 bases and J by 3 bases; unmatched bases: 12. CDR1 is MNHEY, CDR2 SVGAGI, per germline. This CDR3 has 19 amino acids. The CDR3: CASSYSSASGRRFYNEQFF. The CDR3 DNA sequence: TGTGCCAGCAGTTACTCGAGTGCCAGCGGGAGGAGGTTCTACAATGAGCAGTTCTTC.

This clonotype came up a few times. The chain combines TRBV11-3 with TRBJ2-5; 8 nucleotides align to TRBD2. The DNA end is more similar to TRBJ2-1, so the J call may be wrong. Germline CDR1 and CDR2: SGHNT and YENEEA. The length of the CDR3 is 15 residues. The CDR3 DNA follows: TGTGCCAGCAGCTTAGTAATCGGGAGGGTCAATGAGCAGTTCTTC. Amino acid sequence: CASSLVIGRVNEQFF.

This clonotype was seen a single time. This chain connects TRBV3-1 to TRBJ2-5; D might be TRBD2 (6 bases). Germline V CDR1 and CDR2: LGHDT, YNNKEL (reference sequence). This CDR3 is built from 17 residues. Trimming stripped 2 bases from V and 4 bases from J, with 20 bases between. CDR3 sequence reads: CASSQPSAGPSRETQYF. CDR3 sequence (DNA): TGTGCCAGCAGCCAACCGTCGGCGGGACCGTCTAGAGAGACCCAGTACTTC.

In its sample, this clonotype was seen a few times. The CDR3 loop is CASRKTSGRNEQFF. The CDR3 coding sequence is TGTGCCAGCAGGAAAACTAGCGGGAGGAATGAGCAGTTCTTC. The chain has TRBV12-3 or TRBV12-4 and TRBJ2-1, with 12 bases fitting TRBD2. There are 14 residues in the CDR3. With 6 bases clipped from V and 7 bases from J, the junction kept 4 bases outside the gene matches.

The chain has TRBV28 and TRBJ2-5; TRBD1 is a possible D gene (6 bases). The J call is doubtful: the DNA matches TRBJ2-7 better. CDR1 and CDR2 (germline): MDHEN, SYDVKM. The CDR3 contains 14 residues. The CDR3 region has the DNA TGTGCCAGCAGTTTGTACAGGGAACCCTACGAGCAGTACGTC. Translated: CASSLYREPYEQYV.

The V gene is TRBV5-1, the J gene TRBJ2-3, with 10 bases that match TRBD2. This CDR3 is 16 amino acids long. The V segment lost 0 bases and the J segment 4 bases; nucleotides outside the gene matches: 5. Germline V gene sequence: CDR1 SGHRS, CDR2 YFSETQ. CDR3 nucleotides: TGCGCCAGCAGCTTGGAGCCAGCGGGGGGGCCAGATACGCAGTATTTT. Translated, it gives CASSLEPAGGPDTQYF. The full variable domain, rest sourced from reference TRBV5-1 and TRBJ2-3, is KAGVTQTPRYLIKTRGQQVTLSCSPISGHRSVSWYQQTPGQGLQFLFEYFSETQRNKGNFPGRFSGRQFSNSRSEMNVSTLELGDSALYLCASSLEPAGGPDTQYFGPGTRLTVL.

Written as DNA, the CDR3 is TGCAGTGTGCGTCTAGCGGGGGAGACTAGCACAGATACGCAGTATTTT. Protein product: CSVRLAGETSTDTQYF. V gene TRBV20-1 combines with J gene TRBJ2-3; 10 nucleotides agree with TRBD2. The CDR3 sequence is 16 residues long. Germline V lookup: CDR1 DFQATT, CDR2 SNEGSKA (reference sequence). V shed 7 bases and J 0 bases; nucleotides not matched to a gene: 10.

The chain employs TRBV7-9 and TRBJ1-5, with a tentative D call TRBD1 (5 bases). Deletions cut 5 bases from V and 11 bases from J, with 13 bases between. The germline V gene has CDR1 SEHNR and CDR2 FQNEAQ (reference sequence). The CDR3 loop spans 12 amino acids. CDR3 bases: TGTGCCAGCAGCCTAGTCGGGGGGGCCCAGCATTTT. Its translation: CASSLVGGAQHF.

To note about this clonotype: Possible read error: a much larger clone is one base away. The chain couples TRBV15 to TRBJ2-5; unclear D gene. Germline V CDR1 and CDR2: LNHNV, YYDKDF (reference sequence). Trimming pared 6 bases from V and 2 bases from J, leaving 4 bases between. The CDR3 runs 11 residues. The CDR3 nucleotides are TGTGCCACCAGACTTCAAGAGACCCAGTACTTC. Translation: CATRLQETQYF.

J is TRBJ2-6 and V is TRBV3-1; possible D gene TRBD1, 6 bases. The CDR3 spans 15 residues. V was cut by 4 bases and J by 2 bases, with 9 bases left in between. Germline CDR1 LGHDT, CDR2 YNNKEL (reference sequence). The CDR3: CASSPGTTGANVLTF. DNA for the CDR3: TGTGCCAGCAGCCCAGGGACAACTGGGGCCAACGTCCTGACTTTC. Together with reference TRBV3-1 and TRBJ2-6, the CDR3 gives the full variable domain: DTAVSQTPKYLVTQMGNDKSIKCEQNLGHDTMYWYKQDSKKFLKIMFSYNNKELIINETVPNRFSPKSPDKAHLNLHINSLELGDSAVYFCASSPGTTGANVLTFGAGSRLTVL.

V and J are TRBV20-1 and TRBJ2-1, with D perhaps TRBD2 (5 bases). V gave up 3 bases and J gave up 4 bases, with 13 bases separating them. The germline CDR1 and CDR2 sequences are DFQATT and SNEGSKA (reference sequence). The CDR3 extends over 14 amino acids. Here the CDR3 DNA reads TGCAGTGCTAGTGAGGGAAATTGGTACAATGAGCAGTTCTTC. Its translation: CSASEGNWYNEQFF.

The J gene is TRBJ2-1, the V gene TRBV12-3 or TRBV12-4; perhaps TRBD1 as D (6 bases). The germline V and J ends were trimmed by 2 bases and 6 bases, with 8 bases remaining between them. The CDR3 is 13 residues long. CDR3 residues: CASSLRGFNEQFF. CDR3 DNA sequence: TGTGCCAGCAGTTTAAGGGGGTTCAATGAGCAGTTCTTC.

The V and J genes are TRBV21-1 and TRBJ2-6; the table's D call, TRBD1, was not checked against the DNA. TRBV21-1 is deemed a pseudogene. This CDR3 spans 21 amino acids. This CDR3 reads CASSKAKVGQDKGPGANVLTF. CDR3 nucleotides: TGTGCCAGCAGCAAAGCAAAGGTGGGACAGGATAAGGGTCCTGGGGCCAACGTCCTGACTTTC.

This clonotype showed up just a few times. The J gene is TRBJ2-3, the V gene TRBV7-2, with TRBD1 matching over 7 bases. The V segment lost 8 bases and the J segment 2 bases; nucleotides outside the gene matches: 4. Germline lookup yields CDR1 SGHTA and CDR2 FQGNSA. The length of the CDR3 is 13 residues. As DNA, the CDR3 is TGTGCCAGCTGGGACAGAGACACAGATACGCAGTATTTT. Its translation: CASWDRDTDTQYF.